This T cell receptor (beta chain) was sequenced for a study of T cell repertoires in cytomegalovirus infection (dated 2019 in TCRdb). Some background on the complete study: Because public TCR beta signatures pointed to carriage of CMV infection together with the matching HLA type, the HLA type of each donor mattered for the analysis.

From the cysteine up to the phenylalanine, the CDR3 has a length of 15 residues. Only the CDR3 part of the read is kept: 45 bases, read in frame from the first base. The germline V gene specifies SGHVS as CDR1 and FNYEAQ as CDR2. Results and caveats for the whole study, not just this receptor: The ex vivo response was dominated by HLA-C-restricted CMV-specific TCR beta clonotypes, and the single most frequent clonotype in two of eight donors was supplied by these HLA-C-restricted clonotypes. In both this cohort and an independent cohort of some 380 donors, the cumulative frequency of public TCR beta family members distinguished carriers of CMV infection plus the relevant HLA type.

The reads were generated on an Illumina HiSeq 1500. TCRdb ran its own pipeline on the public reads, namely fastp trimming at Q25 and MiXCR clone calling, and kept in-frame beta chains. Each entry is one CDR3 protein sequence, shown with its most common DNA and genes. The sample records 250,000 to 350,000 distinct CDR3 sequences, about 26% of which are singletons. The top ten clones comprise about 15% of the sample. Remarks on this clonotype: The antigen it binds to is not known. One end of the junction does not line up with germline, which may come from a read error.

The V and J segments used are TRBV7-6 and TRBJ2-3; a tentative D match to TRBD2 spans 6 bases. This TCR came from a human donor in good health (CMV status not recorded). Some clones in this sample may be carry-over from other donors' samples. Material: PBMCs. For the CDR3, the sequence is CASSLADGGTDTQYF. The DNA reads TGTGCTAGCAGCTTAGCGGATGGGGGAACAGATACGCAGTATTTT. When the CDR3 is completed using the reference TRBV7-6 and TRBJ2-3 genes on either side, the full variable domain is GAGVSQSPRYKVTKRGQDVALRCDPISGHVSLYWYRQALGQGPEFLTYFNYEAQQDKSGLPNDRFSAERPEGSISTLTIQRTEQRDSAMYRCASSLADGGTDTQYFGPGTRLTVL.